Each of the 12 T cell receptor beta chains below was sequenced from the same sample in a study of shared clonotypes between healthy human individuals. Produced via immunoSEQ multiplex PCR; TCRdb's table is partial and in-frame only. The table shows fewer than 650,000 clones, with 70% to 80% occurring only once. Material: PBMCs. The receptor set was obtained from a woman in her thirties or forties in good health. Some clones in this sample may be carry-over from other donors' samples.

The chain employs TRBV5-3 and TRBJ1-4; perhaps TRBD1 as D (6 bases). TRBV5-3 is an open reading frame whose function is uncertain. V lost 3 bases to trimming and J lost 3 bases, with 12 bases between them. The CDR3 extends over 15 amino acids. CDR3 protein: CARSYTGKANEKLFF. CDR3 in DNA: TGTGCCAGAAGCTACACAGGGAAAGCTAATGAAAAACTGTTTTTT.

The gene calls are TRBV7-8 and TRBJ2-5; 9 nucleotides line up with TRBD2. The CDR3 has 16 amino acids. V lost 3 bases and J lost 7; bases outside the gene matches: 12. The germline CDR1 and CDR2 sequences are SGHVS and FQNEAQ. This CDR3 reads CASSFLRGRARGTQYF. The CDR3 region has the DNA TGTGCCAGCAGCTTCTTACGCGGGAGGGCCCGTGGGACCCAGTACTTC.

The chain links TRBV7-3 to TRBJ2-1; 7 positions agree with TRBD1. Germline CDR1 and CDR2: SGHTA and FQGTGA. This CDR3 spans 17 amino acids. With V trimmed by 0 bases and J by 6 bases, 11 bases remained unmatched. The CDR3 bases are TGTGCCAGCAGCTTAACGCGAATCCAGGGGGATGGCAATGAGCAGTTCTTC. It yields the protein CASSLTRIQGDGNEQFF.

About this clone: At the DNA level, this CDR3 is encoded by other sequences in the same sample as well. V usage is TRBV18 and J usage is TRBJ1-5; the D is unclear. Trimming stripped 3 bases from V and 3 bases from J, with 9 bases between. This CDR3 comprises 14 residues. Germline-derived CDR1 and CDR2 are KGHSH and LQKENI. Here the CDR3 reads CASSPLGSNQPQHF. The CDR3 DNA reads TGTGCCAGCTCACCTTTGGGGTCCAATCAGCCCCAGCATTTT.

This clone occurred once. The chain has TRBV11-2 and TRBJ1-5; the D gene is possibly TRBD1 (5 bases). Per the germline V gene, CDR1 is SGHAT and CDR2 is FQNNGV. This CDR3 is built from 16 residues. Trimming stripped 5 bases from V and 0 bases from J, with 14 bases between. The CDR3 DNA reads TGTGCCAGCAGCCCCGACCGGGGGAATAGCAATCAGCCCCAGCATTTT. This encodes CASSPDRGNSNQPQHF.

The CDR3 protein is CASSLAGGTATYEQYF. DNA for the CDR3: TGTGCCAGCAGCTTAGCTGGGGGGACAGCGACCTACGAGCAGTACTTC. The chain recombines TRBV11-1 with TRBJ2-5; D might be TRBD1 (7 bases). The closer fit of TRBJ2-7 to the DNA end suggests the J call may be wrong. Per germline, CDR1 SGHAT and CDR2 FQDESV (reference sequence). The CDR3 is 16 residues long.

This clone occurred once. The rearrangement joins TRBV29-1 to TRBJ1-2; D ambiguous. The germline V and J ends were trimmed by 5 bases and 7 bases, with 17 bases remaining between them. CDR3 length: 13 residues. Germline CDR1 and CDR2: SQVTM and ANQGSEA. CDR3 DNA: TGCAGCGTTCTCATTGAGGGTTTTCTTGGCTACACCTTC. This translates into CSVLIEGFLGYTF.

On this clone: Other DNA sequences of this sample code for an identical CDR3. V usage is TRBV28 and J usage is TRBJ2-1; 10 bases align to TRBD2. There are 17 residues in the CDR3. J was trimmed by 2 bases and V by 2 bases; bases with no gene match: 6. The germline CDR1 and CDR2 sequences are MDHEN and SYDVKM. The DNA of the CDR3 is TGTGCCAGCAGTTTACCCCGGACTAGCGGAACCTACAATGAGCAGTTCTTC. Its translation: CASSLPRTSGTYNEQFF.

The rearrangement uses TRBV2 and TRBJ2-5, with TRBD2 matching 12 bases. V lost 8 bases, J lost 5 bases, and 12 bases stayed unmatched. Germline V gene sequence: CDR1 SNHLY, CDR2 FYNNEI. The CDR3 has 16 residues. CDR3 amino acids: CASGGLAGGPGETQYF. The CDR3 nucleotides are TGTGCCAGCGGCGGCCTAGCGGGAGGGCCCGGTGAGACCCAGTACTTC.

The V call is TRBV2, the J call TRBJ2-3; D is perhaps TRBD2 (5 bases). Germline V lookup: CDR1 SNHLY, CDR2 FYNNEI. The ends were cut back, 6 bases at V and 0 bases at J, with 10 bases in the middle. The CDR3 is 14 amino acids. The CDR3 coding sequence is TGTGCCAGCAGGGGAAGAGGGAGCACAGATACGCAGTATTTT. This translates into CASRGRGSTDTQYF.

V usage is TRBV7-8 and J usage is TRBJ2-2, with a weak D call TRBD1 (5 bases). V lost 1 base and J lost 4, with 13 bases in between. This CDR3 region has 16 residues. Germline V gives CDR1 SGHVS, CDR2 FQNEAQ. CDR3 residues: CASSLVRAGGTGELFF. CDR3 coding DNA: TGTGCCAGCAGCTTAGTCAGGGCCGGTGGCACCGGGGAGCTGTTTTTT. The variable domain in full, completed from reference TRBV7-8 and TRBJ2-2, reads GAGVSQSPRYKVAKRGQDVALRCDPISGHVSLFWYQQALGQGPEFLTYFQNEAQLDKSGLPSDRFFAERPEGSVSTLKIQRTQQEDSAVYLCASSLVRAGGTGELFFGEGSRLTVL.

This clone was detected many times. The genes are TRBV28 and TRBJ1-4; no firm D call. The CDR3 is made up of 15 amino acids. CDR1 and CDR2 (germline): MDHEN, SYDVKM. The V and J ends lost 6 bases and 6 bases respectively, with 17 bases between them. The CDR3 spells CASRALGLRDEKLFF. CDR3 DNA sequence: TGTGCCAGCAGAGCTCTGGGGTTGAGAGATGAAAAACTGTTTTTT.